This is a list of T cell receptor beta chains from one sample in a study of response to subunit inactivated influenza vaccine. TCRdb passed the RT-PCR reads through MiXCR, listing each CDR3 protein once. The sample holds 150,000 to 200,000 distinct CDR3 sequences, 10% to 15% seen once. These data also formed part of another study, on T cells expressing NK-cell markers.

The sample was CD8+ T cells sorted from PBMCs, taken about 13 days after vaccination. These receptors were taken from a man between 45 and 60 years old who received an inactivated influenza vaccine. Each CDR3 is given with its conserved first and last residue.

V	J	CDR3
TRBV12-3/TRBV12-4	TRBJ2-7	CASKAVETYEQYF
TRBV9	TRBJ2-1	CASSVAGQASYNEQFF
TRBV27	TRBJ2-5	CASSKADQETQYF
TRBV5-1	TRBJ1-1	CASSYRGQGNTEAFF
TRBV12-3/TRBV12-4	TRBJ2-2	CASSSQNTGELLF
TRBV15	TRBJ2-1	CATSSEGIYNEQFF
TRBV7-8	TRBJ2-7	CASSVGHPEQYF
TRBV5-1	TRBJ1-2	CASSLASGTGGPGYTF
TRBV25-1	TRBJ2-3	CASSEWVGGQVDTQYF
TRBV12-3/TRBV12-4	TRBJ2-5	CASSPSDRRGETQYF
TRBV27	TRBJ2-5	CASSLGTSSETQYF
TRBV12-3/TRBV12-4	TRBJ2-3	CASSLLADQDTQYF
TRBV6-1	TRBJ2-1	CASSEAPSGTSTFF
TRBV9	TRBJ2-7	CASSAFSGQVYEQYF
TRBV12-1	TRBJ2-1	CASSLGQGVRNEQFF
TRBV12-3/TRBV12-4	TRBJ1-1	CASSLSPDFTEAFF
TRBV5-1	TRBJ1-5	CASSLEGSRPQHF
TRBV6-1	TRBJ2-1	CASSTGLRDEQFF
TRBV18	TRBJ1-4	CASSPSEEKLFF
TRBV7-9	TRBJ2-7	CASSEDTLQYEQYF
TRBV2	TRBJ2-1	CASSEVLAGGHYNEQFF
TRBV3-1	TRBJ2-3	CASSQALAATDTQYF
TRBV7-9	TRBJ2-2	CASRQLGRANTGELFF
TRBV20-1	TRBJ2-5	CSAGGFGAGGPLQETQYF
TRBV9	TRBJ2-3	CASSAPTGLGPTDTQYF
TRBV19	TRBJ2-7	CASSIRDSTYEQYF
TRBV5-1	TRBJ2-7	CASSQDSYEQYF
TRBV10-3	TRBJ2-7	CAISGGRQGTYEQYF
TRBV7-9	TRBJ1-4	CASSARDRGREKLFF
TRBV6-1	TRBJ2-2	CASSEIGWEVAGELFF
TRBV5-1	TRBJ2-2	CASSWAGTGGTGELFF
TRBV25-1	TRBJ1-3	CASSEGTRSGPGNTIYF
TRBV14	TRBJ2-7	CARGVAGVRPTYEQYF
TRBV4-2	TRBJ2-2	CASSQVGLDVDTGELFF
TRBV21-1	TRBJ2-7	CASSKQHRPGLAGVSSYEQYF
TRBV19	TRBJ2-3	CASSIEDRGLTDTQYF
TRBV20-1	TRBJ1-1	CSARKRNTEAFF
TRBV29-1	TRBJ1-2	CSVEVGGGANYGYTF
TRBV6-5	TRBJ2-1	CASSYVGSYNEQFF
TRBV7-3	TRBJ2-7	CASSLEVSGSGEQYF
TRBV6-1	TRBJ2-3	CASTGLAGTTDTQYF
TRBV7-2	TRBJ2-1	CASSPSGGAGNEQFF
TRBV15	TRBJ2-3	CATSRGPFTDTQYF
TRBV5-1	TRBJ2-1	CASSMGEAFYNEQFF
TRBV7-9	TRBJ1-5	CATAGGAAEGQPQHF
TRBV15	TRBJ2-7	CATSRDRAAYLSYEQYF
TRBV3-1	TRBJ2-5	CASSQDRWVETQYF
TRBV6-2/TRBV6-3	TRBJ2-7	CASSRQSLNMGPGYEQYF
TRBV9	TRBJ1-2	CASSVVTGGGYGYTF
TRBV7-8	TRBJ2-5	CASSPTPLQETQYF
TRBV19	TRBJ2-1	CASSIAGWNEQFF
TRBV2	TRBJ2-7	CASSDLGGSIYEQYF
TRBV2	TRBJ2-6	CASLRDSNSGANVLTF
TRBV6-5	TRBJ1-1	CASSYSPQGGMTEAFF
TRBV9	TRBJ1-2	CASSVRTEGYGYTF
TRBV4-3	TRBJ2-7	CASSRGTGGEQYF
TRBV29-1	TRBJ2-1	CSVAAPGGYEQFF